This T cell receptor (beta chain) was observed in a study of cytomegalovirus exposure and HLA in healthy donors. V trimming: 4 bases; J trimming: 0 bases; junction bases outside the gene matches: 13. Germline-derived CDR1 and CDR2 are LNHDA and SQIVND (reference sequence). The length of the CDR3 is 18 residues. In the PCR, 60 Vbeta and 13 Jbeta primers were used. The assay was immunoSEQ multiplex PCR, and TCRdb's table has in-frame clones only and misses some. This listing includes tens of thousands of clones. The source is a woman in her 30s in good health and CMV-seropositive. V and J are TRBV19 and TRBJ2-5; 8 bases are shared with TRBD2. The specimen sequenced was PBMCs. CDR3 sequence reads: CASSTFSGLAGNQETQYF. The CDR3 bases are TGTGCCAGTAGTACCTTTTCTGGACTAGCAGGAAACCAAGAGACCCAGTACTTC. Full variable domain (rest looked up from reference TRBV19 and TRBJ2-5): DGGITQSPKYLFRKEGQNVTLSCEQNLNHDAMYWYRQDPGQGLRLIYYSQIVNDFQKGDIAEGYSVSREKKESFPLTVTSAQKNPTAFYLCASSTFSGLAGNQETQYFGPGTRLLVL.